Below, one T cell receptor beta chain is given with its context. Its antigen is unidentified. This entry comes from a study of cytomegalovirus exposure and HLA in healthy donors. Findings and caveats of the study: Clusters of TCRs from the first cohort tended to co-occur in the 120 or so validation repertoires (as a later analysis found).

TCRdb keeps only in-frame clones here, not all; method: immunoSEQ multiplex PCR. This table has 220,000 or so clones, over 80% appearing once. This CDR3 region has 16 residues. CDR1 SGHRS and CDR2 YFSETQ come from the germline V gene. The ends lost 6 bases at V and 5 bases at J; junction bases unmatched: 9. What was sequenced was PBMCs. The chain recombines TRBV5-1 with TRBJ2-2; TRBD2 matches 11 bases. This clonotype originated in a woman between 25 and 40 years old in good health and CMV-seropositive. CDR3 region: CASTEVAGGPTGELFF. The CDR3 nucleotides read TGCGCCAGCACTGAAGTAGCGGGAGGGCCAACCGGGGAGCTGTTTTTT.